The clone carrying this T cell receptor (beta chain) was counted only a few times. Its antigen is as yet unknown. This sample is drawn from a study of shared clonotypes between healthy human individuals. Points from the study as a whole: Shared clonotypes across all four donors exceeded non-shared ones in generation probability. As a rule, naive subsets had a larger estimated richness than memory subsets. Rarefaction analysis demonstrated incomplete sorted-subset sequencing notwithstanding large depth.

Naive CD4+ cells were CD45RA-selected; the remaining cells were memory. The V gene lost 4 bases and the J gene lost 1 base, with 5 bases spanning the gap. The CDR3 is made up of 13 amino acids. Germline assignment: CDR1 MNHEY and CDR2 SMNVEV (reference sequence). Libraries were prepared by immunoSEQ multiplex PCR; TCRdb keeps only in-frame clonotypes and omits some of them. The sample lists 950,000 to 1,200,000 clones, roughly 77% seen once, with roughly 0.82% in the top ten. The chain is built from TRBV27 and TRBJ1-5; a possible D gene is TRBD1 (5 bases). The origin of this receptor is a man in his late teens or twenties in good health. Some clones in this sample may be carry-over from other donors' samples. Sequenced material: memory CD4+ T cells from PBMCs. Stated subset: CD45RA-negative fraction. The CDR3 region is CASSWDSNQPQHF. The CDR3 nucleotides are TGTGCCAGCAGTTGGGACAGCAATCAGCCCCAGCATTTT.